This T cell receptor beta chain is from a study of technical replicates of blood from a few donors. The CDR3 covers 13 residues. The germline V and J ends were trimmed by 4 bases and 6 bases, with 13 bases remaining between them. Looked up from germline, CDR1 is LGHNA and CDR2 is YSLEER. Here immunoSEQ multiplex PCR was the method, and the copy in TCRdb shows in-frame clones only, minus some. The sample comprises 55,000 to 75,000 clones, 91% of which are singletons, and less than 5% rests with the top ten. The origin of this receptor is a human donor in good health. Some clones in this sample may be carry-over from other donors' samples. The chain recombines TRBV4-3 with TRBJ2-7, with D unresolved. Sample: PBMCs. The CDR3 region has the DNA TGCGCCAGCAGCCTAAACCCCCTCGGCGAGCAGTACTTC. It is translated as CASSLNPLGEQYF.